These 2 T cell receptor beta chains came from one sample sequenced in a study of CD8 T cells in ankylosing spondylitis. Study conclusions and caveats: It appeared that ankylosing spondylitis blood was characterized by a TCR beta motif of several highly homologous variants.

TCRdb redid the calling of the 5' RACE reads with MiXCR, one entry per CDR3 protein. The table lists around 130,000 distinct CDR3 sequences, roughly 18% of them singletons. Their target antigens are unknown. Sequencing used blood, either unsorted or a sorted T cell fraction (not recorded which). The receptors shown here come from a male donor with ankylosing spondylitis.

This clonotype has more than one count but fewer than ten. The chain uses TRBV29-1 and TRBJ2-7; the match to TRBD1 covers 12 bases. The CDR3 runs 12 residues. The V and J ends lost 6 bases and 6 bases, in that order; junction bases with no gene match: 3. Germline V CDR1 and CDR2: SQVTM, ANQGSEA. The CDR3 DNA follows: TGCAGCGTGGGACAGGGGGCGCCCGAGCAGTACTTC. This codes for CSVGQGAPEQYF.

This clonotype has a handful of counts. J is TRBJ1-5 and V is TRBV28; D ambiguous. V lost 5 bases to trimming and J lost 6 bases, with 8 bases between them. This CDR3 is built from 12 residues. CDR1 and CDR2 from the germline V gene are MDHEN and SYDVKM. The CDR3 bases are TGTGCCAGCAGTCGCCCCCCTCAGCCCCAGCATTTT. It translates to CASSRPPQPQHF.